These T cell receptor beta chains were read from a single sample in a study of cytotoxic CD8 clonotypes in ibrutinib-treated CLL. Sequencing used immunoSEQ multiplex PCR; TCRdb keeps in-frame clones, though not all of them. The sample carries some 14,000 clones, more than 60% recorded once. Material: PBMCs, obtained before ibrutinib treatment. The receptors here all came from a human donor with chronic lymphocytic leukemia. CDR3s include the opening cysteine and the closing phenylalanine or tryptophan. The D gene is left open where the match is weak.

-,TRBJ1-6,TRBV7-6,CASSLGYSPLHF
-,TRBJ2-6,TRBV19,CASSIVGQVNSGANVLTF
-,TRBJ2-3,TRBV6-4,CASSDSRGDTQYF
-,TRBJ1-1,TRBV7-2,CASSFQFPTEAFF
-,TRBJ2-1,TRBV28,CASSIRGWAYNEQFF
-,TRBJ2-1,TRBV30,CAVHRETYNEQFF
-,TRBJ2-7,TRBV7-8,CASTQAGGEQYF
-,TRBJ2-5,TRBV6-5,CASSPGGPQYF
-,TRBJ2-2,TRBV5-1,CASSLAAGELFF
-,TRBJ2-2,TRBV6-5,CASSYPGGPNTGELFF
-,TRBJ2-7,TRBV5-1,CASSSRVSEQYF
-,TRBJ2-2,TRBV4-2,CASSFAGVNTGELFF
TRBD1,TRBJ2-7,TRBV5-1,CASSFDRGLTYEQYF
-,TRBJ2-3,TRBV10-3,CAISEWRADTQYF
-,TRBJ2-6,TRBV6-6,CASSYPLGAGANVLTF
TRBD1,TRBJ1-4,TRBV30,CAWSPTGPSEKLFF
-,TRBJ2-6,TRBV7-3,CASSSRGAGANVLTF
-,TRBJ2-3,TRBV5-1,CASRSGTRTDTQYF
-,TRBJ1-1,TRBV7-2,CASSLDGTTEAFF
-,TRBJ2-6,TRBV5-5,CASSLWQTGPGANVLTF
-,TRBJ2-2,TRBV7-7,CASSLVSGNTGELFF
-,TRBJ2-7,TRBV9,CASSVVGGPQGEQYF
TRBD1,TRBJ2-5,TRBV5-1,CASRLRPRTGQQETQYF
TRBD2,TRBJ2-5,TRBV2,CASTLGTSGQETQYF
TRBD2,TRBJ2-1,TRBV6-1,CASTPGLAGNEQFF
-,TRBJ1-5,TRBV6-5,CASSPDGYSNQPQHF
-,TRBJ2-5,TRBV2,CASSEGGETQYF
TRBD2,TRBJ2-7,TRBV14,CASTREGGRNVGEQYF
-,TRBJ1-1,TRBV9,CASSVATGGEAFF
TRBD1,TRBJ2-7,TRBV6-6,CASTVTGRDEQYF
TRBD1,TRBJ2-3,TRBV7-6,CASSLGQGATDTQYF
-,TRBJ1-1,TRBV30,CAWSVQRRRAFF
-,TRBJ2-7,TRBV1,CTQGGQYF
-,TRBJ2-1,TRBV7-7,CASSPQGYNEQFF
-,TRBJ2-5,TRBV5-5,CASSLSRTSQQETQYF
-,TRBJ1-1,TRBV5-1,CASSPGQNTEAFF
-,TRBJ1-2,TRBV6-1,CASSPRTAYGYTF
-,TRBJ1-2,TRBV7-8,CASSPSGGGYGYTF
-,TRBJ2-7,TRBV18,CASSPGPRGEQYF
TRBD2,TRBJ2-7,TRBV7-2,CASSPGLGGEQYF
-,TRBJ1-1,TRBV7-9,CASSLSSLANTEAFF
-,TRBJ2-7,TRBV27,CASSLLWGRNPHEQYF
-,TRBJ2-3,TRBV19,CASTDGPTDTQYF
-,TRBJ1-1,TRBV13,CASSPGLMNTEAFF
-,TRBJ2-7,TRBV7-2,CASTPPSSYEQYF
-,TRBJ2-4,TRBV5-1,CASSLAVDSLGIQYF
-,TRBJ2-7,TRBV27,CASSPGFSKHYEQYF
-,TRBJ2-7,TRBV2,CASRNRVEAYEQYF
-,TRBJ2-3,TRBV27,CASSLAASTDTQYF
-,TRBJ2-5,TRBV2,CASGGAAETQYF